Below are 31 T cell receptor beta chains sequenced from a single sample in a study of blood T cell repertoires in COVID-19. Method: immunoSEQ multiplex PCR; TCRdb's copy keeps in-frame clones and lacks some. The repertoire includes about 410,000 clones, 89% of them detected once, and 1.5% to 2% sits in the top ten. Sequences were obtained from PBMCs or T cells enriched from blood (not recorded which). All receptors come from a woman in her twenties or thirties who had recovered from COVID-19.

The V gene is TRBV7-2, the J gene TRBJ2-1; 14 bases match TRBD2. V was pared by 1 base and J by 4 bases, with 6 bases of the junction left unmatched. CDR1 and CDR2 from the germline V gene are SGHTA and FQGNSA. This CDR3 has 18 amino acids. For the CDR3, the DNA is TGTGCCAGCAGCTTAGTTGTGACTAGCGGGGGGGGATACAATGAGCAGTTCTTC. The encoded protein is CASSLVVTSGGGYNEQFF.

This clone was seen a single time. The chain employs TRBV19 and TRBJ2-7; 9 positions match TRBD1. Germline CDR1 and CDR2: LNHDA and SQIVND (reference sequence). With V trimmed by 6 bases and J by 1 base, 1 base remained unmatched. This CDR3 comprises 13 residues. CDR3 region: CASRGTGSYEQYF. The CDR3 DNA is TGTGCCAGTAGAGGGACAGGGTCCTACGAGCAGTACTTC. The variable domain in full, completed from reference TRBV19 and TRBJ2-7, reads DGGITQSPKYLFRKEGQNVTLSCEQNLNHDAMYWYRQDPGQGLRLIYYSQIVNDFQKGDIAEGYSVSREKKESFPLTVTSAQKNPTAFYLCASRGTGSYEQYFGPGTRLTVT.

This chain links TRBV6-1 with TRBJ1-6, with D hard to call. Germline V gene lookup returns CDR1 MNHNS and CDR2 SASEGT. Trimming took off 4 bases at V and 8 bases at J, with 12 bases between the two ends. The CDR3 runs to 14 residues. CDR3 sequence: CASSGAIPYSPLHF. In nucleotides, the CDR3 is TGTGCCAGCAGTGGCGCGATCCCCTATTCACCCCTCCACTTT.

The V call is TRBV29-1, the J call TRBJ2-1; 7 positions match TRBD2. Germline V gives CDR1 SQVTM, CDR2 ANQGSEA. The CDR3 contains 13 residues. After removal of 4 bases from V and 7 bases from J, the junction contained 7 bases not matched to a gene. CDR3 in amino acids: CSVARTRGNEQFF. In DNA, the CDR3 is TGCAGCGTTGCAAGGACTAGAGGGAATGAGCAGTTCTTC.

V is TRBV18 and J is TRBJ1-5, with D unresolved. The germline V gene encodes CDR1 KGHSH and CDR2 LQKENI. The CDR3 loop spans 14 amino acids. Trimming removed 3 bases from V and 4 bases from J, with 10 bases in between. The CDR3, as DNA: TGTGCCAGCTCACCGGGCAGCCGAAATCAGCCCCAGCATTTT. This gives the protein CASSPGSRNQPQHF.

The chain carries TRBV5-1 and TRBJ1-1; D remains ambiguous. V was clipped by 4 bases and J by 1 base, with 14 bases between them. CDR1 and CDR2 (germline): SGHRS, YFSETQ. The CDR3 has 15 residues. The CDR3 sequence: CASSRISAGNTEAFF. CDR3 DNA: TGCGCCAGCAGCAGAATTTCGGCAGGGAACACTGAAGCTTTCTTT. The entire variable domain, with the rest obtained from reference TRBV5-1 and TRBJ1-1, is as follows: KAGVTQTPRYLIKTRGQQVTLSCSPISGHRSVSWYQQTPGQGLQFLFEYFSETQRNKGNFPGRFSGRQFSNSRSEMNVSTLELGDSALYLCASSRISAGNTEAFFGQGTRLTVV.

The chain combines TRBV24-1 with TRBJ2-2, with 13 nucleotides matching TRBD2. The germline gives CDR1 KGHDR, CDR2 SFDVKD. The trim removed 7 bases at V and 1 base at J, leaving 11 bases unmatched. This CDR3 region has 19 residues. CDR3 amino acids: CATSGNLGTSGKNTGELFF. In DNA form, the CDR3 reads TGTGCCACCAGCGGGAACCTCGGGACTAGCGGGAAGAACACCGGGGAGCTGTTTTTT.

This sequence joins TRBV2 and TRBJ1-1; 9 bases agree with TRBD1. The V gene's germline CDR1 is SNHLY and CDR2 FYNNEI. Trimming took 7 bases from V and 4 from J; bases not matched to a gene: 7. CDR3 size: 14 residues. The CDR3 DNA follows: TGTGCCAGCACCTTGGACAGGGGAAGCACTGAAGCTTTCTTT. Translating it yields CASTLDRGSTEAFF.

The chain joins TRBV7-2 to TRBJ1-3, with no clear D. Per germline, CDR1 SGHTA and CDR2 FQGNSA. The CDR3 contains 15 residues. Trimming shortened V by 2 bases and J by 0 bases, and 8 bases separated the two germline ends. In DNA, the CDR3 is TGTGCCAGCAGCTTACAACCAGTCTCTGGAAACACCATATATTTT. Translated: CASSLQPVSGNTIYF.

The chain carries TRBV18 and TRBJ1-4; D is unresolved. The CDR3 consists of 14 residues. Per germline, CDR1 KGHSH and CDR2 LQKENI. V lost 0 bases, J lost 7 bases, and 9 bases lay in between. Here the CDR3 DNA reads TGTGCCAGCTCACCACCAGGACTGGGTGAAAAACTGTTTTTT. Its translation: CASSPPGLGEKLFF.

The chain has TRBV12-5 and TRBJ2-2; 10 bases are a match to TRBD2. The germline gives CDR1 LGHNT, CDR2 FRNRAP. The ends lost 7 bases at V and 4 bases at J; junction bases unmatched: 6. CDR3 length: 15 amino acids. This CDR3 reads CASAGLAGATGELFF. CDR3 in DNA: TGTGCTAGTGCCGGTCTAGCGGGGGCCACCGGGGAGCTGTTTTTT. Combining the CDR3 with reference TRBV12-5 and TRBJ2-2 gives the whole variable domain DARVTQTPRHKVTEMGQEVTMRCQPILGHNTVFWYRQTMMQGLELLAYFRNRAPLDDSGMPKDRFSAEMPDATLATLKIQPSEPRDSAVYFCASAGLAGATGELFFGEGSRLTVL.

The chain employs TRBV5-1 and TRBJ2-7; 7 nucleotides align to TRBD1. This CDR3 region has 15 residues. V lost 0 bases, J lost 3 bases, and 6 bases stayed unmatched. Germline loops: CDR1 SGHRS, CDR2 YFSETQ. The CDR3 nucleotides read TGCGCCAGCAGCTTGGAGGGGGCAAGAGGCTACGAGCAGTACTTC. Translating it yields CASSLEGARGYEQYF.

In this sample, this clone turned up once. One end of the junction does not line up with germline, which may come from a read error. V usage is TRBV6-5 and J usage is TRBJ2-1; 8 nucleotides match TRBD1. The CDR3 extends over 15 amino acids. The germline V gene encodes CDR1 MNHEY and CDR2 SVGAGI. CDR3 in amino acids: CASRYLGTGYNEQFF. The CDR3 coding sequence is TGTGCCAGCAGGTACTTGGGGACAGGATACAATGAGCAGTTCTTC.

V usage is TRBV19 and J usage is TRBJ1-3, with D perhaps TRBD1 (6 bases). The CDR3 loop spans 17 amino acids. Germline values: CDR1 LNHDA, CDR2 SQIVND (reference sequence). Trimming removed 4 bases at V and 0 bases at J, with 16 bases between. The chain's CDR3 is CASSTAGAKLSGNTIYF. CDR3 in DNA: TGTGCCAGTAGTACTGCAGGGGCCAAGCTCTCTGGAAACACCATATATTTT.

The V and J genes are TRBV2 and TRBJ1-1, with 12 bases aligning to TRBD1. V was pared by 8 bases and J by 5 bases, with 9 bases of the junction left unmatched. Germline CDR1 and CDR2: SNHLY and FYNNEI. The CDR3 sequence is 15 residues long. DNA for the CDR3: TGTGCCAGCGGCCGGGACAGGGGGCGCGAGACTGAAGCTTTCTTT. It is translated as CASGRDRGRETEAFF.

The gene calls are TRBV2 and TRBJ2-3; the D is unclear. Germline loops: CDR1 SNHLY, CDR2 FYNNEI. The CDR3 consists of 16 residues. Trimming pared 2 bases from V and 8 bases from J, leaving 20 bases between. Here the CDR3 reads CASSENGPTALGTQYF. DNA for the CDR3: TGTGCCAGCAGTGAAAATGGGCCGACGGCCCTTGGTACGCAGTATTTT.

This clone was seen a single time. The rearrangement uses TRBV5-1 and TRBJ1-6, with a possible D match to TRBD1 (5 bases). The germline V gene has CDR1 SGHRS and CDR2 YFSETQ. Trimming stripped 3 bases from V and 7 bases from J, with 8 bases between. This CDR3 contains 13 residues. The CDR3 DNA reads TGCGCCAGCAGCTCGACAGTGAATTCACCCCTCCACTTT. Amino acid sequence: CASSSTVNSPLHF.

This clone has just one count. The J gene is TRBJ2-1, the V gene TRBV5-1; D might be TRBD1 (6 bases). There are 15 residues in the CDR3. Germline assignment: CDR1 SGHRS and CDR2 YFSETQ. V was trimmed by 4 bases and J by 8 bases, leaving 19 bases between them. The CDR3 region has the DNA TGCGCCAGCAGCCCCGAGAGGGTAAAGGGGGATGAGCAGTTCTTC. Amino acids: CASSPERVKGDEQFF.

The gene calls are TRBV13 and TRBJ1-1, with D unclear. Between the trimmed V and J ends, which lost 0 bases and 11 bases, there was a span of 7 bases. The germline V gene has CDR1 PRHDT and CDR2 FYEKMQ (reference sequence). This CDR3 has 11 amino acids. The CDR3 region is CASSLGAGAFF. The CDR3 DNA reads as TGTGCCAGCAGCTTAGGGGCCGGGGCTTTCTTT.

The chain employs TRBV3-1 (or the pseudogene TRBV3-2) and TRBJ2-2; 9 positions agree with TRBD1. This CDR3 region has 14 residues. The trim removed 6 bases at V and 5 bases at J, leaving 4 bases unmatched. Germline CDR1 reads LGHDT; CDR2 reads YNNKEL (reference sequence). CDR3 amino acids: CASRRTGVTGELFF. The CDR3 DNA follows: TGTGCCAGCAGAAGGACAGGGGTAACCGGGGAGCTGTTTTTT.

The V call is TRBV7-9, the J call TRBJ2-1; 7 positions agree with TRBD2. Trimming removed 5 bases from V and 1 base from J; junction bases left unmatched: 8. The V gene's germline CDR1 is SEHNR and CDR2 FQNEAQ (reference sequence). The CDR3 spans 16 residues. This CDR3 reads CASSPSGGRSYNEQFF. CDR3 DNA sequence: TGTGCCAGCAGCCCCTCAGGCGGGAGATCCTACAATGAGCAGTTCTTC.

The chain couples TRBV4-3 to TRBJ2-3, with 7 nucleotides matching TRBD1. Germline assignment: CDR1 LGHNA and CDR2 YSLEER. Trimming removed 0 bases from V and 4 bases from J; junction bases left unmatched: 4. This CDR3 is built from 15 residues. CDR3 sequence (DNA): TGCGCCAGCAGCCAAGATAGGGACAGTTCAGATACGCAGTATTTT. Protein sequence: CASSQDRDSSDTQYF.

The rearrangement links TRBV7-3 to TRBJ1-2, with 10 bases identical to TRBD1. V shed 5 bases and J 7 bases; nucleotides not matched to a gene: 4. The CDR3 covers 13 residues. Germline CDR1 SGHTA, CDR2 FQGTGA. CDR3 nucleotides: TGTGCCAGCAGCCGGACAGGGGGTTTTGGCTACACCTTC. Translating gives CASSRTGGFGYTF.

The chain couples TRBV25-1 to TRBJ2-1, with 8 bases matching TRBD1. The CDR3 covers 11 residues. The V and J ends lost 10 bases and 8 bases, in that order; junction bases with no gene match: 4. The V gene's germline CDR1 is MGHDK and CDR2 SYGVNS. CDR3 amino acids: CATSTGDEQFF. CDR3 DNA: TGTGCCACGTCGACAGGGGATGAGCAGTTCTTC. The whole variable domain, remainder taken from reference TRBV25-1 and TRBJ2-1, is EADIYQTPRYLVIGTGKKITLECSQTMGHDKMYWYQQDPGMELHLIHYSYGVNSTEKGDLSSESTVSRIRTEHFPLTLESARPSHTSQYLCATSTGDEQFFGPGTRLTVL.

The chain combines TRBV6-5 with TRBJ2-7; 8 nucleotides agree with TRBD1. CDR1 and CDR2 from the germline V gene are MNHEY and SVGAGI. Losses at the gene ends were 0 bases for V and 2 bases for J; bases not matched to a gene: 6. The length of the CDR3 is 16 residues. CDR3 bases: TGTGCCAGCAGTTACTCTCGTACAGGGGGAACCTACGAGCAGTACTTC. Its protein is CASSYSRTGGTYEQYF.

The chain couples TRBV5-1 to TRBJ1-2, with 7 nucleotides matching TRBD1. V was clipped by 3 bases and J by 5 bases; unmatched bases: 7. This CDR3 spans 14 amino acids. Germline V CDR1 and CDR2: SGHRS, YFSETQ. The CDR3 DNA reads as TGCGCCAGCAGCTACCGACAGGGTCTGTATGGCTACACCTTC. Translated, it gives CASSYRQGLYGYTF.

The chain combines TRBV30 with TRBJ2-7; perhaps TRBD2 as D (5 bases). Trimming left V 2 bases short and J 1 base short, with 15 bases between. Germline V gene data show CDR1 as GTSNPN and CDR2 as SVGIG (reference sequence). The CDR3 runs 15 residues. The CDR3 reads CAWSPPRAGSYEQYF. The CDR3 coding sequence is TGTGCCTGGAGTCCTCCGCGGGCCGGATCCTACGAGCAGTACTTC.

This clone came up once. The chain carries TRBV13 and TRBJ1-1; D possibly corresponds to TRBD1 (6 bases). The V end was cut by 1 base, the J end by 0 bases, with 6 bases between. The CDR3 is 14 residues long. Germline loops: CDR1 PRHDT, CDR2 FYEKMQ (reference sequence). The CDR3, as DNA: TGTGCCAGCAGCTTAGACAGGGTGAACACTGAAGCTTTCTTT. It translates to CASSLDRVNTEAFF.

The chain has TRBV6-2 or TRBV6-3 and TRBJ2-2; 11 bases match TRBD2. Germline V gene data show CDR1 as MNHEY and CDR2 as SVGEGT. Trimming at V came to 6 bases and at J to 0 bases, leaving 9 bases not matched to a gene. This CDR3 is 18 amino acids long. Written as DNA, the CDR3 is TGTGCCAGCAGCCTGGCGAGTAGCGGGGGGGCGAACACCGGGGAGCTGTTTTTT. Translation: CASSLASSGGANTGELFF.

CDR3 amino acids: CASSPFGEAPNTEAFF. The CDR3 DNA sequence: TGTGCCAGCAGCCCGTTCGGGGAGGCACCGAACACTGAAGCTTTCTTT. The chain couples TRBV9 to TRBJ1-1; no clear D. The CDR3 is 16 residues long. Germline V gene sequence: CDR1 SGDLS, CDR2 YYNGEE. Trimming pared 4 bases from V and 1 base from J, leaving 17 bases between.

This chain uses TRBV27 with TRBJ1-5; 8 bases map to TRBD1. After removal of 8 bases from V and 5 bases from J, the junction contained 11 bases not matched to a gene. Germline values: CDR1 MNHEY, CDR2 SMNVEV (reference sequence). The CDR3 covers 15 residues. CDR3 sequence: CASSPLTGAHQPQHF. CDR3 sequence (DNA): TGTGCCAGCTCCCCCCTGACAGGGGCTCATCAGCCCCAGCATTTT.